The rows below give T cell receptor beta chains drawn from one sample of a study of PD-1 blockade in classical Hodgkin lymphoma. Here immunoSEQ multiplex PCR was the method, and the copy in TCRdb shows in-frame clones only, minus some. The sample includes 40,000 to 50,000 clones, around 87% of them seen just once. The sample consisted of peripheral blood mononuclear cells (PBMCs), taken before the second cycle of nivolumab. The source is a human donor with classical Hodgkin lymphoma. Each CDR3 is given with its conserved first and last residue. D genes are given only for firm matches. Only part of the rows carry a size: once, few, many, or a class if the clone is expanded.

size: NA; D: NA; length: 15; J: TRBJ1-2; V: TRBV28; DNA: TGTGCCAGCATCTTATCAGGGGATGGTAACTATGGCTACACCTTC; CDR3: CASILSGDGNYGYTF
size: few; D: NA; length: 12; J: TRBJ2-3; V: TRBV9; DNA: TGTGCCAGCAGCGTAGCGGTAGATACGCAGTATTTT; CDR3: CASSVAVDTQYF
size: NA; D: TRBD1; length: 13; J: TRBJ2-5; V: TRBV29-1; DNA: TGCAGCACGGACAGGGGGTCTATGGAGACCCAGTACTTC; CDR3: CSTDRGSMETQYF
size: few; D: NA; length: 12; J: TRBJ2-3; V: TRBV19; DNA: TGTGCCAGTAGTCGTTCCACAGATACGCAGTATTTT; CDR3: CASSRSTDTQYF
size: NA; D: NA; length: 12; J: TRBJ1-2; V: TRBV19; DNA: TGTGCCAGTACCTACCGAGGTGCCGGCTACACCTTC; CDR3: CASTYRGAGYTF
size: NA; D: TRBD2; length: 14; J: TRBJ2-3; V: TRBV28; DNA: TGTGCCAGCAGTTCCCCTGGGGGGGTGGATACGCAGTATTTT; CDR3: CASSSPGGVDTQYF
size: few; D: NA; length: 15; J: TRBJ1-1; V: TRBV19; DNA: TGTGCCAGTACCATAACACAACGAGAGAACACTGAAGCTTTCTTT; CDR3: CASTITQRENTEAFF
size: NA; D: TRBD1; length: 14; J: TRBJ2-3; V: TRBV29-1; DNA: TGCAGCGTCGGACAGGGATCTTTCACAGATACGCAGTATTTT; CDR3: CSVGQGSFTDTQYF
size: medium-sized; D: TRBD1; length: 16; J: TRBJ2-2; V: TRBV7-9; DNA: TGTGCCAGCAGCTCTACGACCAGGGCAGGGGGCCGCGAGCTGTTTTTT; CDR3: CASSSTTRAGGRELFF
size: NA; D: NA; length: 13; J: TRBJ1-1; V: TRBV6-1; DNA: TGTGCCAGCAGTGTTCTACAGAACACTGAAGCTTTCTTT; CDR3: CASSVLQNTEAFF
size: NA; D: NA; length: 13; J: TRBJ1-6; V: TRBV6-1; DNA: TGTGCCAGCAGCGACGCAGGGGATTCACCCCTCCACTTT; CDR3: CASSDAGDSPLHF
size: NA; D: TRBD2; length: 15; J: TRBJ2-1; V: TRBV6-1; DNA: TGTGCCAGCAGTGAAGTGGGCGGGGGTTACAATGAGCAGTTCTTC; CDR3: CASSEVGGGYNEQFF
size: NA; D: NA; length: 14; J: TRBJ2-5; V: TRBV5-5; DNA: TGTGCCAGCAGCTTTGGGTACGGAGGGGAGACCCAGTACTTC; CDR3: CASSFGYGGETQYF
size: NA; D: NA; length: 13; J: TRBJ2-7; V: TRBV6-6; DNA: TGTGCCAGCAGTTATCGGCACCGGGTCGAGCAGTACTTC; CDR3: CASSYRHRVEQYF
size: NA; D: NA; length: 14; J: TRBJ1-4; V: TRBV25-1; DNA: TGTGCCAGCAGTGGATGGGGGGCTATGGAAAAACTGTTTTTT; CDR3: CASSGWGAMEKLFF
size: once; D: NA; length: 13; J: TRBJ2-7; V: TRBV29-1; DNA: TGCAGCGTTGGGAGAGACGGACCCTACGAGCAGTACTTC; CDR3: CSVGRDGPYEQYF
size: NA; D: NA; length: 15; J: TRBJ1-4; V: TRBV7-2; DNA: TGTGCCAGCAGCTTAGCGAAGGGGGTGAGGGAAAAACTGTTTTTT; CDR3: CASSLAKGVREKLFF
size: NA; D: NA; length: 13; J: TRBJ1-1; V: TRBV7-9; DNA: TGTGCCAGCAGCTTAGGTTGGGTACCTGAAGCTTTCTTT; CDR3: CASSLGWVPEAFF
size: once; D: TRBD2; length: 16; J: TRBJ2-1; V: TRBV11-3; DNA: TGTGCCAGCAGCCCCGGGGGACTAGCCATTTACAATGAGCAGTTCTTC; CDR3: CASSPGGLAIYNEQFF
size: NA; D: NA; length: 15; J: TRBJ2-7; V: TRBV11-2; DNA: TGTGCCAGCAGCTTAGTTCCTGGCAGAGCTTACGAGCAGTACTTC; CDR3: CASSLVPGRAYEQYF
size: NA; D: TRBD1; length: 14; J: TRBJ1-4; V: TRBV5-4; DNA: TGTGCCAGCAGAGCCGGGACAGGGCCTGAAAAACTGTTTTTT; CDR3: CASRAGTGPEKLFF
size: NA; D: NA; length: 13; J: TRBJ2-5; V: TRBV7-8; DNA: TGTGCCAGCAGTCAGGACCGGGAAGAGACCCAGTACTTC; CDR3: CASSQDREETQYF
size: NA; D: TRBD1; length: 15; J: TRBJ1-6; V: TRBV6-1; DNA: TGTGCCAGCAGTGAACTTCAGGGGGCTCTGACACCCCTCCACTTT; CDR3: CASSELQGALTPLHF
size: NA; D: TRBD1; length: 14; J: TRBJ2-7; V: TRBV10-1; DNA: TGCGCCAGCAGTGAGTCCAGGGGGACCTACGAGCAGTACTTC; CDR3: CASSESRGTYEQYF
size: NA; D: NA; length: 14; J: TRBJ1-5; V: TRBV11-2; DNA: TGTGCCAGCAGCTTAGGACCCGGGAATCAGCCCCAGCATTTT; CDR3: CASSLGPGNQPQHF
size: NA; D: TRBD2; length: 13; J: TRBJ2-5; V: TRBV4-2; DNA: TGTGCCAGCAGCCAGAGCGGGGTGGAGACCCAGTACTTC; CDR3: CASSQSGVETQYF
size: NA; D: TRBD1; length: 16; J: TRBJ1-4; V: TRBV13; DNA: TGTGCCAGCAGCCAATTGAGGACAGGGTCTAATGAAAAACTGTTTTTT; CDR3: CASSQLRTGSNEKLFF
size: NA; D: NA; length: 13; J: TRBJ1-6; V: TRBV2; DNA: TGTGCCAGCAAATCAGACAGTAATTCACCCCTCCACTTT; CDR3: CASKSDSNSPLHF
size: NA; D: TRBD2; length: 16; J: TRBJ2-5; V: TRBV18; DNA: TGTGCCAGCTCTCCTCTAGCGGGAGGGCCGGGAGAGACCCAGTACTTC; CDR3: CASSPLAGGPGETQYF
size: NA; D: NA; length: 14; J: TRBJ1-1; V: TRBV19; DNA: TGTGCCAGTAGCGAGGGCAGGAAGAACACTGAAGCTTTCTTT; CDR3: CASSEGRKNTEAFF
size: NA; D: TRBD2; length: 16; J: TRBJ2-5; V: TRBV7-9; DNA: TGTGCCAGCAGGCCCCCTAGCGGGAGAGGAAGGGAGACCCAGTACTTC; CDR3: CASRPPSGRGRETQYF
size: NA; D: TRBD2; length: 20; J: TRBJ2-2; V: TRBV5-3; DNA: TGTGCCAGAAGCCTTGGGGTGTTGCGGCTAGCGGGGGGGTCTGGCGGGGAGCTGTTTTTT; CDR3: CARSLGVLRLAGGSGGELFF
size: NA; D: TRBD1; length: 14; J: TRBJ2-7; V: TRBV2; DNA: TGTGCCAGCAGTTTCGGACAGGGGGCGTGGGAGCAGTACTTC; CDR3: CASSFGQGAWEQYF
size: NA; D: TRBD1; length: 14; J: TRBJ1-2; V: TRBV6-5; DNA: TGTGCCAGCAGTTATTCCGGGACAGACTATGGCTACACCTTC; CDR3: CASSYSGTDYGYTF
size: NA; D: TRBD1; length: 13; J: TRBJ2-7; V: TRBV6-1; DNA: TGTGCCAGCAGTCGACAGGGAACCTACGAGCAGTACTTC; CDR3: CASSRQGTYEQYF
size: NA; D: NA; length: 14; J: TRBJ2-7; V: TRBV6-8; DNA: TGTGCCAGCAGTTACGGTGCGGGACTGGCAGAGCAGTACTTC; CDR3: CASSYGAGLAEQYF
size: few; D: TRBD1; length: 13; J: TRBJ2-7; V: TRBV5-4; DNA: TGTGCCAGCAGCTTACCACAGGGGTACGAGCAGTACTTC; CDR3: CASSLPQGYEQYF
size: NA; D: TRBD1; length: 16; J: TRBJ2-3; V: TRBV19; DNA: TGTGCCAGTAGTGCCTGGACAGGGAGGAGCACAGATACGCAGTATTTT; CDR3: CASSAWTGRSTDTQYF
size: NA; D: NA; length: 12; J: TRBJ2-1; V: TRBV5-1; DNA: TGCGCCAGCAGCAGCAGGGGGGATGAGCAGTTCTTC; CDR3: CASSSRGDEQFF
size: NA; D: TRBD2; length: 16; J: TRBJ2-3; V: TRBV7-2; DNA: TGTGCCAGCAGCTTAGCCAGCGGGATTCCCACAGATACGCAGTATTTT; CDR3: CASSLASGIPTDTQYF
size: NA; D: TRBD1; length: 17; J: TRBJ1-5; V: TRBV15; DNA: TGTGCCACCAGCAGCCGACAGGGGTTGTCTTCCAATCAGCCCCAGCATTTT; CDR3: CATSSRQGLSSNQPQHF
size: NA; D: TRBD2; length: 16; J: TRBJ2-3; V: TRBV6-6; DNA: TGTGCCAGCAGTCGGTTGTTCGGGAGGGCCACAGATACGCAGTATTTT; CDR3: CASSRLFGRATDTQYF
size: NA; D: NA; length: 14; J: TRBJ2-2; V: TRBV5-1; DNA: TGCGCCAGCAGCTTGGCCAGCAGCACCGGGGAGCTGTTTTTT; CDR3: CASSLASSTGELFF
size: NA; D: NA; length: 12; J: TRBJ1-2; V: TRBV7-2; DNA: TGTGCCAGCAGCTCGACCGGAGTCGGCTACACCTTC; CDR3: CASSSTGVGYTF
size: once; D: NA; length: 13; J: TRBJ2-2; V: TRBV6-4; DNA: TGTGCCAGCATGGACACGAACACCGGGGAGCTGTTTTTT; CDR3: CASMDTNTGELFF
size: NA; D: NA; length: 14; J: TRBJ2-5; V: TRBV28; DNA: TGTGCCAGCAGTTTGGTCCGGGCGGGCGAGACCCAGTACTTC; CDR3: CASSLVRAGETQYF
size: NA; D: NA; length: 18; J: TRBJ1-6; V: TRBV21-1; DNA: TGTGCCAGCACCCCCGACAGGAAGGTTCTCTCCTATAATTCACCCCTCCACTTT; CDR3: CASTPDRKVLSYNSPLHF
size: once; D: NA; length: 12; J: TRBJ1-1; V: TRBV19; DNA: TGTGCCAGTAGTACCCCGGTAGGAACGGCTTTCTTT; CDR3: CASSTPVGTAFF
size: NA; D: NA; length: 15; J: TRBJ1-5; V: TRBV5-6; DNA: TGTGCCAGCAGCTGGGTGGCCAGACGCAATCAGCCCCAGCATTTT; CDR3: CASSWVARRNQPQHF
size: once; D: NA; length: 14; J: TRBJ2-1; V: TRBV7-9; DNA: TGTGCCAGCAGCTTCCCGGGACGCCAGAGTGAGCAGTTCTTC; CDR3: CASSFPGRQSEQFF
size: NA; D: TRBD2; length: 16; J: TRBJ2-1; V: TRBV2; DNA: TGTGCCAGCAGTGAAGCGCCGGGACTAGTCTTTGGCGAGCAGTTCTTC; CDR3: CASSEAPGLVFGEQFF
size: NA; D: NA; length: 12; J: TRBJ1-3; V: TRBV5-1; DNA: TGCGCCAGCAGGAGTCCTGGAAACACCATATATTTT; CDR3: CASRSPGNTIYF
size: NA; D: NA; length: 17; J: TRBJ2-1; V: TRBV18; DNA: TGTGCCAGCTCACCACCCCGTACAGGGTCGGAGAAGCGTGAGCAGTTCTTC; CDR3: CASSPPRTGSEKREQFF
size: NA; D: TRBD1; length: 17; J: TRBJ1-5; V: TRBV28; DNA: TGTGCCAGCAGCTCCGGGACAGGGGGGATCTCTGGACAGCCCCAGCATTTT; CDR3: CASSSGTGGISGQPQHF